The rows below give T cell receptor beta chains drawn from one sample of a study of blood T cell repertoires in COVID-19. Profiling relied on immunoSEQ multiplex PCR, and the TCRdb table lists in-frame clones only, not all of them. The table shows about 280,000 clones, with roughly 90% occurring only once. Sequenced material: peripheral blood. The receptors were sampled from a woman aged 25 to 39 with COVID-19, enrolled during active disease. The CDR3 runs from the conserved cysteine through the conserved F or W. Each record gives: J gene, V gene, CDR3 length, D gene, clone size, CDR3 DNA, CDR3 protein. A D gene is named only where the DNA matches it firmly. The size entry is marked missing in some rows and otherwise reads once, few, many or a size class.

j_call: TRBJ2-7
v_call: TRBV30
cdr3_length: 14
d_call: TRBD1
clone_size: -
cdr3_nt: TGTGCCTGGAGTGTAGGGCAGGGGGTTTACGAGCAGTACTTC
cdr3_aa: CAWSVGQGVYEQYF

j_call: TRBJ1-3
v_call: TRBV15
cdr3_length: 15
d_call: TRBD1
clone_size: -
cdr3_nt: TGTGCCACCAGTCGGACAGGTTTCTCTGGAAACACCATATATTTT
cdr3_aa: CATSRTGFSGNTIYF

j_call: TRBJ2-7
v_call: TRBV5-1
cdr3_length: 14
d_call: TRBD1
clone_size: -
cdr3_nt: TGCGCCAGCAGCTTGGGACAGGGGGGCCGGGAGCAGTACTTC
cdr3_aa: CASSLGQGGREQYF

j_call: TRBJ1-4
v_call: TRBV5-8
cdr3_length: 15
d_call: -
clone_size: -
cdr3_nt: TGTGCCAGCAGCTTGAAGGGGGCAACTAATGAAAAACTGTTTTTT
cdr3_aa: CASSLKGATNEKLFF

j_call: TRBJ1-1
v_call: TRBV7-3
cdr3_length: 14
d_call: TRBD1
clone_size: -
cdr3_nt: TGTGCCAGCAGCCCACAGGGGGACCCCACTGAAGCTTTCTTT
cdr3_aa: CASSPQGDPTEAFF

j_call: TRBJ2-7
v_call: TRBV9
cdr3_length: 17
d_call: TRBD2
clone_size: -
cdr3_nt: TGTGCCAGCAGCCGTGGCGGGAGCCCCCAAAGCTCCTACGAGCAGTACTTC
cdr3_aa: CASSRGGSPQSSYEQYF

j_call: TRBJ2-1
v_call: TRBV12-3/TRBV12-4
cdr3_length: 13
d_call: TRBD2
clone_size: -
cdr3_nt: TGTGCCAGCAGTGGGAGGGCCCCCAATGAGCAGTTCTTC
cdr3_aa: CASSGRAPNEQFF

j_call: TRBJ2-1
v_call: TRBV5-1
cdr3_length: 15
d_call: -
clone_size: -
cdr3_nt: TGCGCCAGCAGCTTGTCCGAGAGCTCCTACAATGAGCAGTTCTTC
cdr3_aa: CASSLSESSYNEQFF

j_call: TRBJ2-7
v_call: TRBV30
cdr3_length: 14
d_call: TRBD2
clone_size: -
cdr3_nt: TGTGCCTGGAGCAGCGGGGCCCCCTCCTACGAGCAGTACTTC
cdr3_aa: CAWSSGAPSYEQYF

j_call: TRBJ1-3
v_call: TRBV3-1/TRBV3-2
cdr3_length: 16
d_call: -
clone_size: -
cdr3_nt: TGTGCCAGCAGCCGCCCTGAAAGTGGGCGGGCTGACACCATATATTTT
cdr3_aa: CASSRPESGRADTIYF

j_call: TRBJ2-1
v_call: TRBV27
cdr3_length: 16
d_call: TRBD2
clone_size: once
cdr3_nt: TGTGCCAGCAGTTTTTCGAGCGGGAGCTCCTACAATGAGCAGTTCTTC
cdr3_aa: CASSFSSGSSYNEQFF

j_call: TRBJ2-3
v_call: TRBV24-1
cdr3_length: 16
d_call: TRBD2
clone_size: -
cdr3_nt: TGTGCCACCAGTGACCCCGGGCGGGAGGGTCCGGATACGCAGTATTTT
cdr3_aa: CATSDPGREGPDTQYF

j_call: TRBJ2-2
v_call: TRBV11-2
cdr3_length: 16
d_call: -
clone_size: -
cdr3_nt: TGTGCCAGCAGCTTAGCCTGGGACTCTCACCCCGGGGAGCTGTTTTTT
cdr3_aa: CASSLAWDSHPGELFF

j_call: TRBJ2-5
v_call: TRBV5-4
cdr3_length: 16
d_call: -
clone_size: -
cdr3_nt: TGTGCCAGCACCCAGGGGACCGGGTCGGAAGCAGAGACCCAGTACTTC
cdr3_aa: CASTQGTGSEAETQYF

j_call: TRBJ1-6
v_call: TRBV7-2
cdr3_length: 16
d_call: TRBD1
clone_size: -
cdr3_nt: TGTGCCAGCAGCACCACCGGACAGGCCTATAATTCACCCCTCCACTTT
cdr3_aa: CASSTTGQAYNSPLHF

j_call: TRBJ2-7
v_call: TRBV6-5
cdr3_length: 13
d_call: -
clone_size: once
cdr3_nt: TGTGCCATCCCAAACAGGTCCCGAGGCGAGCAGTACTTC
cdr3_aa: CAIPNRSRGEQYF

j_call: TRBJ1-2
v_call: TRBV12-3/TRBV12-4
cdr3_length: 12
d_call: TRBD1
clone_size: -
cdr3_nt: TGTGCCAGCAGTAGACAGGGGAATGGCTACACCTTC
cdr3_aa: CASSRQGNGYTF

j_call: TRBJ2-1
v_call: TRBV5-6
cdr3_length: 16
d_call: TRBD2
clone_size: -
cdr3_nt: TGTGCCAGCAGCTTGGCGGGACTAGCGGGAGACAATGAGCAGTTCTTC
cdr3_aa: CASSLAGLAGDNEQFF

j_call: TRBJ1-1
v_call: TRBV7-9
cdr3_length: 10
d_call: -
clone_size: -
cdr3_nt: TGTGCCAGCAGCTTACGGGAAGCTTTCTTT
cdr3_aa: CASSLREAFF

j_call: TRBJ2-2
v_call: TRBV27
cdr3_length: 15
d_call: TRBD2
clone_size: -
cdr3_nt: TGTGCCAGCAGTCCCAGGACTAGCGGGATGCGGGAGCTGTTTTTT
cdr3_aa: CASSPRTSGMRELFF

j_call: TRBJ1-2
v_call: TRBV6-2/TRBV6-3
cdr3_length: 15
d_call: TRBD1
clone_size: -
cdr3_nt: TGTGCCAGCAGTTGGAGACAGGGTTGGGGGAATGGCTACACCTTC
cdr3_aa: CASSWRQGWGNGYTF

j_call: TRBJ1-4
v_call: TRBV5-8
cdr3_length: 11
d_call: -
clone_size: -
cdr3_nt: TGTGCCAGCAGCTTGCTCGGAGAGGCCGTTTTT
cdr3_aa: CASSLLGEAVF

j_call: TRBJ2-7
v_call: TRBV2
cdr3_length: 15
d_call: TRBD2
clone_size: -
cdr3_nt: TGTGCCAGCAGTGAAGCGTGGGAGGGCCTCAACGAGCAGTACTTC
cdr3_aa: CASSEAWEGLNEQYF

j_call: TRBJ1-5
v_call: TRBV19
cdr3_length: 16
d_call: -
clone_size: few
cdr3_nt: TGTGCCAGTAGTTCCAGCCGTACCGGGTGGGTGCAGCCCCAGCATTTT
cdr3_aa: CASSSSRTGWVQPQHF

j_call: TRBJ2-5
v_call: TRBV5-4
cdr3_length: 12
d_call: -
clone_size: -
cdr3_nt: TGTGCCAGCAGTGGGCAGAAAGAGACCCAGTACTTC
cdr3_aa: CASSGQKETQYF

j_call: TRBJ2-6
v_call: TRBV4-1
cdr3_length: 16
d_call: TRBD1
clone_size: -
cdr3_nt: TGCGCCACCGCCGGGACAGGGGGCGCTGGGGCCAACGTCCTGACTTTC
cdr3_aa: CATAGTGGAGANVLTF

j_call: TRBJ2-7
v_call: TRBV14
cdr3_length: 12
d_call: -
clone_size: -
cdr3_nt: TGTGCCAGCGGAGGACAGTCCTACGAGCAGTACTTC
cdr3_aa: CASGGQSYEQYF

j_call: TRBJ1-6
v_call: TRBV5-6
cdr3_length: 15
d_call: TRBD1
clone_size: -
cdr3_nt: TGTGCCAGCAGCTTCCCCACAGGGGGCGATTCACCCCTCCACTTT
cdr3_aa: CASSFPTGGDSPLHF

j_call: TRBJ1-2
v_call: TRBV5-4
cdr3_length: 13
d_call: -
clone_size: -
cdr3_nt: TGTGCCACCGGCGGAGGGGCTAACTATGGCTACACCTTC
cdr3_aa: CATGGGANYGYTF

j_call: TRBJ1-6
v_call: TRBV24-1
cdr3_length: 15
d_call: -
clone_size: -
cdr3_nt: TGCCGACCCTTACAGGTAAGCTCCTATAATTCACCCCTCCACTTT
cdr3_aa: CRPLQVSSYNSPLHF

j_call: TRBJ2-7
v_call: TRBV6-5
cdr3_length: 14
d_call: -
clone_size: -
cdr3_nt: TGTGCCAGCAGTTACTCGGGGGACAACTACGAGCAGTACTTC
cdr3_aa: CASSYSGDNYEQYF

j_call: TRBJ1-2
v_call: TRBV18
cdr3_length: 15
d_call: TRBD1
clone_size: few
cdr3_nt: TGTGCCAGCTCACTGGGACAGGCTAATAACTATGGCTACACCTTC
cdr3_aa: CASSLGQANNYGYTF

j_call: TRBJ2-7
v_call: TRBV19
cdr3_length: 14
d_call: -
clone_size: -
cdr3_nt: TGTGCCACCAGTCTCGCAGGTGGAACCTACGAGCAGTACTTC
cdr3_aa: CATSLAGGTYEQYF

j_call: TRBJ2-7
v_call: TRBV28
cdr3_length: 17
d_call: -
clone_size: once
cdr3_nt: TGTGCCAGCAGTTTTCTCCTCCTTCAGACAGGAATAAACGAGCAGTACTTC
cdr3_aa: CASSFLLLQTGINEQYF

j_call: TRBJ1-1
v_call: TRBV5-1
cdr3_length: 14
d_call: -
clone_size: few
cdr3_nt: TGCGCCAGCAGTAGGGCGGGATTGAACACTGAAGCTTTCTTT
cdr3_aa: CASSRAGLNTEAFF

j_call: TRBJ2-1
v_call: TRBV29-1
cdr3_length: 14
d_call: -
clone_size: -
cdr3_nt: TGCAGCGTTGAGGGCACTAGCTACTACAATGAGCAGTTCTTC
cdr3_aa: CSVEGTSYYNEQFF

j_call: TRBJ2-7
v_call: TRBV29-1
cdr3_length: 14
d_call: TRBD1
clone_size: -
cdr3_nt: TGCAGCGTTGATCCCGGGACAGGGGGTGACGAGCAGTACTTC
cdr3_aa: CSVDPGTGGDEQYF

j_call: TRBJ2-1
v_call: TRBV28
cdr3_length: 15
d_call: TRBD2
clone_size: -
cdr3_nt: TGTGCCAGCAGCCGGGGACTAGCGGACCACAATGAGCAGTTCTTC
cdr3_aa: CASSRGLADHNEQFF

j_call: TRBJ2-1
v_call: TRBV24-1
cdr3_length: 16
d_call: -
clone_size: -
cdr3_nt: TGTGCCACCAGTGCCCAGGGCCGAGGAAGGGGCAATGAGCAGTTCTTC
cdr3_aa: CATSAQGRGRGNEQFF

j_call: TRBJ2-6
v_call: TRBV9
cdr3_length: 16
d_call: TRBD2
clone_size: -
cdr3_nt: TGTGCCAGCAGCCGGGGGGGAACCTCTGGGGCCAACGTCCTGACTTTC
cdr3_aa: CASSRGGTSGANVLTF

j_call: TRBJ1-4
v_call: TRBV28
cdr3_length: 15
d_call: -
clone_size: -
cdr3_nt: TGTGCCAGCAGCCCAGGGACAAGGGCTAATGAAAAACTGTTTTTT
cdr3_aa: CASSPGTRANEKLFF

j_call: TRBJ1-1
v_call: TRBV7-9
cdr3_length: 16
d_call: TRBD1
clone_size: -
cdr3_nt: TGTGCCAGCAGCGAACCCCTGGGACAGGGTTACACTGAAGCTTTCTTT
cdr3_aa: CASSEPLGQGYTEAFF

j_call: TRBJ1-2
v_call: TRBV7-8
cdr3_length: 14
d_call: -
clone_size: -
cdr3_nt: TGTGCCAGCAGCTTAGGAACTCTAAACTATGGCTACACCTTC
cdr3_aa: CASSLGTLNYGYTF

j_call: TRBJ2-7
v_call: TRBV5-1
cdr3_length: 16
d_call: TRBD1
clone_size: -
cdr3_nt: TGCGCCAGCAGCTTGGTGGGGCAGGGGGCCCTCGACGAGCAGTACTTC
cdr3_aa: CASSLVGQGALDEQYF

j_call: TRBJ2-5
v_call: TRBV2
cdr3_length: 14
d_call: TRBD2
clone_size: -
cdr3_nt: TGTGCCAGCAGTCGGGGACTAGCGGAAGAGACCCAGTACTTC
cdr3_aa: CASSRGLAEETQYF

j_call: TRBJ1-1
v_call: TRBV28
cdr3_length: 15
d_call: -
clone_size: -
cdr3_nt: TGTGCCAGCAGTTTATTGCGGGGGGCGAGGGGTGAAGCTTTCTTT
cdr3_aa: CASSLLRGARGEAFF

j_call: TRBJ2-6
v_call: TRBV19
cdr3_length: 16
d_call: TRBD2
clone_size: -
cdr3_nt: TGTGCCAGTAGTATCCGTGGGGGGGACGGGGCCAACGTCCTGACTTTC
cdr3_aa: CASSIRGGDGANVLTF

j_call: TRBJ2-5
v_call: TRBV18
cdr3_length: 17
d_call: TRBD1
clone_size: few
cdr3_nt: TGTGCCAGCTCACCACGAACAGGGGAAAGGAACCAAGAGACCCAGTACTTC
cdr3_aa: CASSPRTGERNQETQYF

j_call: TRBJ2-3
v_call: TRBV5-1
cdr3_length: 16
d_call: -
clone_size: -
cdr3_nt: TGCGCCAGCAGCTTGGCGGGCAGGGGGGCCACAGATACGCAGTATTTT
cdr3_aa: CASSLAGRGATDTQYF

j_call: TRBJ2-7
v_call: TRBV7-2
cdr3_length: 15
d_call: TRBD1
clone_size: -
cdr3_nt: TGTGCCAGCAGCCCTCAGACAGGGGGGTCCTACGAGCAGTACTTC
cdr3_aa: CASSPQTGGSYEQYF

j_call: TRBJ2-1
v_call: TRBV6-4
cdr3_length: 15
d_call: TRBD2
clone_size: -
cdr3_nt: TGTGCCAGCAGTGAACGGCTAGCGGGAGTTGATGAGCAGTTCTTC
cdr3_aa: CASSERLAGVDEQFF

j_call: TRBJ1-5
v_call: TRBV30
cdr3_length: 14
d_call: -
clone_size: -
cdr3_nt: TGTGCCTGGAAACCGGACAATAGCAATCAGCCCCAGCATTTT
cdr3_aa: CAWKPDNSNQPQHF

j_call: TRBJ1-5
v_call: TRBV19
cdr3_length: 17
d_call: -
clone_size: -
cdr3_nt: TGTGCCTGTAGTCCGGGACTGGGGACCTATAGCAATCAGCCCCTGCATTTT
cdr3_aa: CACSPGLGTYSNQPLHF